Below are 7 T cell receptor delta chains sequenced from a single sample in a study of gamma-delta T cells after stem cell transplantation. TCRdb called clones from the RT-PCR reads again using CATT. This table holds roughly 1,000 delta-chain clones, 3.8% found once. The specimen sequenced was gamma-delta T cells. These receptors were obtained from a human donor. It is not recorded whose cells these are; they may come from a transplant donor.

Only a few counts were recorded for this clone. A much larger clonotype is one base distant, so this may be a read error. The CDR3 is CACDTIILGDTATTDKLIF. The CDR3 DNA reads as TGTGCCTGTGACACCATTATACTGGGGGATACGGCTACCACCGATAAACTCATCTTT. V gene TRDV2 combines with J gene TRDJ1; 13 nucleotides line up with TRDD3. V was clipped by 0 bases and J by 1 base; unmatched bases: 10. CDR1 is GEAIGNYY and CDR2 is EKD in the germline V gene. The CDR3 length is 19 residues.

This clone showed up just a few times. A far larger clone lies a single base away; this is likely a read error. Other DNA sequences of this sample code for an identical CDR3. The V and J genes are TRDV2 and TRDJ1; D is uncertain. Germline CDR1 GEAIGNYY, CDR2 EKD. The CDR3 runs to 14 residues. The CDR3 sequence is CASDKLGDTDKLIF. The CDR3 DNA sequence: TGTGCCTCTGACAAACTAGGGGACACCGATAAACTCATCTTT.

This clone was detected a few times. TCRdb shows a much larger clone's protein in place of this DNA's translation, and the two differ at residue 5, likely through a read error; the protein shown is translated from the DNA. The CDR3 here is CACDPWDTAAQLFF. The CDR3 DNA is TGTGCCTGTGACCCCTGGGATACGGCAGCACAACTCTTCTTT. The chain employs TRDV2 and TRDJ2; 8 bases map to TRDD3. In germline, CDR1 is GEAIGNYY, CDR2 EKD. CDR3 size: 14 residues. The V segment lost 3 bases and the J segment 6 bases; nucleotides outside the gene matches: 5.

A word on this clone: Translating this DNA gives a protein that differs at residue 12 from the TCRdb one, which belongs to a much larger clone; a read error is likely, and the protein shown is this translation. Here the CDR3 DNA reads TGTGCCTGTGACACCCTCCCCGTTGAGAGTGGGCGGAAACGCCACACCGATAAACTCATCTTT. This gives the protein CACDTLPVESGRKRHTDKLIF. The chain couples TRDV2 to TRDJ1, with D uncertain. The CDR3 extends over 21 amino acids. Germline values: CDR1 GEAIGNYY, CDR2 EKD. V lost 0 bases and J 0 bases, leaving 28 bases between the germline ends.

This clone was detected only a few times. A read error likely explains why the TCRdb protein, taken from a much larger clone, differs from this DNA's translation at residue 15; the protein shown is translated from the DNA. The V gene is TRDV2, the J gene TRDJ3; 7 bases are a match to TRDD3. The CDR3 is 17 residues long. CDR1 GEAIGNYY and CDR2 EKD come from the germline V gene. The CDR3 sequence is CACDSTGAPWDTRQTFF. As DNA, the CDR3 is TGTGCCTGTGACTCAACTGGGGCCCCCTGGGACACCCGACAGACGTTTTTC.

Details on this clone: A read error is likely here: a far larger clone is one base away. This chain connects TRDV2 to TRDJ1, with 8 bases lining up with TRDD3. The CDR3 sequence is 17 residues long. CDR1 is GEAIGNYY, CDR2 EKD, per germline. The trim removed 0 bases at V and 3 bases at J, leaving 11 bases unmatched. The DNA for the CDR3 is TGTGCCTGTGACACCGTCGGACTGGGGGGAAACGCCGATAAACTCATCTTT. Translating it yields CACDTVGLGGNADKLIF.

This clone has more than one count but fewer than ten. This DNA translates differently at residue 12 from the TCRdb protein, which is that of a much larger clone; a read error is likely, and the protein shown is the DNA's own translation. This chain joins TRDV2 and TRDJ1, with 11 bases that match TRDD3. This CDR3 contains 17 residues. After removal of 1 base from V and 3 bases from J, the junction contained 9 bases not matched to a gene. The V gene's germline CDR1 is GEAIGNYY and CDR2 EKD. CDR3 sequence (DNA): TGTGCCTGTGACACACTGGGGGATAAACGGGACGCCGATAAACTCATCTTT. It codes for CACDTLGDKRDADKLIF.